A selection of T cell receptor beta chains follows, all from one sample in a study of blood T cells in healthy people across ages. TCRdb re-called the 5' RACE reads with MiXCR, one entry per CDR3 protein. The sample records roughly 700,000 distinct CDR3 sequences, 32% being singletons. The sample taken for sequencing was blood. The receptors come from an elderly woman in good health. Each CDR3 is given with its conserved first and last residue. Each record gives: V gene, D gene, J gene, clone size, CDR3 DNA, CDR3 protein. The D gene is left open where the match is weak. Some rows have no size entry. The others give once, few or many, or a class for an expanded clone.

TRBV10-3	-	TRBJ1-5	many	TGTGCCATCAGTGAGTCGAGGGGAGGGCAGGGGAGCAATCAGCCCCAGCATTTT	CAISESRGGQGSNQPQHF
TRBV20-1	TRBD1	TRBJ1-2	-	TGCAGTGCTAGCGCGGTAGGACAGGGGAACCTCGGCTATGGCTACACCTTC	CSASAVGQGNLGYGYTF
TRBV3-1	TRBD1	TRBJ1-2	many	TGTGCCAGCACCCAGGGGGAACGCTTGACAACCGATGGCTACACCTTC	CASTQGERLTTDGYTF
TRBV30	-	TRBJ1-2	few	TGTGCCTGGAGTGTAGGGCAGGACTATGGCTACACCTTC	CAWSVGQDYGYTF
TRBV6-6	TRBD2	TRBJ2-3	many	TGTGCCAGCAAAGACGGGGGGACTAGCACAGATACGCAGTATTTT	CASKDGGTSTDTQYF
TRBV6-6	-	TRBJ2-3	few	TGTGCCAGCAGTTACTCGACTATTCAAGGCGCAGATACGCAGTATTTT	CASSYSTIQGADTQYF
TRBV29-1	-	TRBJ2-3	many	TGCAGCGCTAAAACTGAGGGCAGGCTAACAGATACGCAGTATTTT	CSAKTEGRLTDTQYF
TRBV6-2/TRBV6-3	-	TRBJ1-2	many	TGTGCCAGCAGTCCTCAACCAGGGTATGGCTACACCTTC	CASSPQPGYGYTF
TRBV29-1	TRBD1	TRBJ2-7	once	TGCAGCGTTGCCCAGGGGGCAGGCTCCTACGAGCAGTACTTC	CSVAQGAGSYEQYF
TRBV2	TRBD1	TRBJ2-7	many	TGTGCCAGCAGTGCGGCCGGGACAGGGCATGGCGAGCAGTACTTC	CASSAAGTGHGEQYF